This is a list of T cell receptor beta chains from one sample in a study of shared clonotypes between healthy human individuals. This table comes from immunoSEQ multiplex PCR, and its TCRdb copy is limited to in-frame clones, with some not included. The sample gives some 1 million clones, more than 65% of which show up once; 1.5% is in the top ten. The material sequenced was memory CD4+ T cells sorted from blood. The receptors here all came from a young man in good health. Both conserved end residues are part of each CDR3.

J,V,CDR3
TRBJ2-5,TRBV6-1,CASGGGQETQYF
TRBJ1-5,TRBV10-3,CAISESEISNQPQHF
TRBJ1-2,TRBV28,CASSEMGTARWGYTF
TRBJ1-1,TRBV28,CASRERPLNTEAFF
TRBJ1-5,TRBV6-5,CASRKGTASNQPQHF
TRBJ1-2,TRBV29-1,CSVESAGLDYGYTF
TRBJ2-5,TRBV5-6,CASSPRTETQYF
TRBJ2-1,TRBV5-4,CASKPSQNSYNEQFF
TRBJ2-4,TRBV23-1,CASSRGRGLKIAKNIQYF
TRBJ1-5,TRBV2,CASSGETGTQPQHF
TRBJ1-3,TRBV18,CASSPGTGEASGNTIYF
TRBJ2-1,TRBV4-3,CASSQQTGDNEQFF
TRBJ1-4,TRBV7-8,CASSLKGGRGNEKLFF
TRBJ1-4,TRBV11-2,CASSSGQAATNEKLFF
TRBJ2-7,TRBV5-4,CASSPSGTGSYEQYF
TRBJ2-3,TRBV5-1,CASSFDPRADTQYF
TRBJ2-7,TRBV28,CASSSIRGRNEQYF
TRBJ1-2,TRBV5-6,CASSLGRTGGYTF
TRBJ2-3,TRBV4-3,CASSQDIGKTDTQYF
TRBJ2-5,TRBV4-3,CASSPELSQIGTQYF
TRBJ1-2,TRBV18,CASSPPSRAKGYTF
TRBJ2-5,TRBV2,CASSKGQKETQYF
TRBJ2-1,TRBV5-1,CASSRTGYPYNEQFF
TRBJ1-2,TRBV28,CASSSGQFYGYTF
TRBJ1-6,TRBV27,CASSHRDRGSPLHF
TRBJ2-3,TRBV5-1,CASSLGQGRTDTQYF
TRBJ1-3,TRBV18,CASSPSLEGRLYF
TRBJ2-2,TRBV19,CASSSEGTGELFF
TRBJ1-3,TRBV27,CASSFEPSGNTIYF
TRBJ1-1,TRBV28,CASSFRNTEAFF
TRBJ2-1,TRBV5-4,CASRLDRGSNEQFF
TRBJ1-1,TRBV2,CASSDEFRGEAFF
TRBJ2-2,TRBV7-9,CASSLSFPGELFF
TRBJ1-1,TRBV6-6,CASSNRDRAEAFF
TRBJ1-3,TRBV4-2,CASSQDGGPQGKGNTIYF
TRBJ2-7,TRBV9,CASSGTTGSGEQYF
TRBJ2-1,TRBV18,CASSPIGGEGQFF
TRBJ1-4,TRBV28,CASSTSAGSNEKLFF
TRBJ2-7,TRBV5-6,CASSLGRWGRVGYEQYF
TRBJ1-1,TRBV18,CASSPLRGNTEAFF
TRBJ1-1,TRBV18,CASSPQGPATEAFF
TRBJ1-6,TRBV5-1,CASSLDGRGTHSPLHF